One sample yielded the 29 T cell receptor beta chains listed below, sequenced in a study of cytomegalovirus exposure and HLA in healthy donors. PCR involved 60 Vbeta and 13 Jbeta primers. Measured with immunoSEQ multiplex PCR; TCRdb has only the in-frame clones, and not every one. The sample consists of around 200,000 clones, approximately 70% of them appearing once. Sequenced input: PBMCs. All receptors derive from a man aged 35 to 55 in good health and CMV-seropositive.

The CDR3 loop is CASSLESSGANVLTF. In nucleotides, the CDR3 is TGTGCCAGCAGCTTAGAGAGCTCTGGGGCCAACGTCCTGACTTTC. This chain links TRBV7-3 with TRBJ2-6, with D uncertain. Germline V CDR1 and CDR2: SGHTA, FQGTGA. The V gene lost 2 bases and the J gene lost 0 bases, with 5 bases spanning the gap. This CDR3 region has 15 residues.

The genes are TRBV5-7 and TRBJ1-5; D unclear. TRBV5-7 belongs to the ORF category, with a function that is uncertain. The V end was cut by 3 bases, the J end by 6 bases, with 10 bases between. This CDR3 comprises 13 residues. CDR3: CASSWRVGQPQHF. The CDR3 DNA reads as TGTGCCAGCAGCTGGAGGGTTGGTCAGCCCCAGCATTTT.

The chain links TRBV19 to TRBJ1-1; perhaps TRBD1 as D (6 bases). CDR1 and CDR2 (germline): LNHDA, SQIVND (reference sequence). With 4 bases removed from V and 8 bases from J, the gap between germline ends came to 14 bases. The CDR3 runs 13 residues. The CDR3 region has the DNA TGTGCCAGTAGTAAGGGGGAGATACGCGAAGCTTTCTTT. Translated, it gives CASSKGEIREAFF.

V gene TRBV28 combines with J gene TRBJ1-1, with a weak D call TRBD1 (5 bases). The V gene lost 8 bases and the J gene lost 5 bases, with 18 bases spanning the gap. The germline gives CDR1 MDHEN, CDR2 SYDVKM. This CDR3 region has 14 residues. DNA of the CDR3: TGTGCCAGCTCGCGGCCAGGGCGGAGAACTGAAGCTTTCTTT. Protein sequence: CASSRPGRRTEAFF.

V gene TRBV5-8 combines with J gene TRBJ1-5; D not resolved. Per the germline V gene, CDR1 is SGHTS and CDR2 is YDEGEE. Trimming removed 1 base from V and 0 bases from J, with 5 bases in between. The CDR3 is 14 amino acids. CDR3 sequence: CASSLFHSNQPQHF. In nucleotides, the CDR3 is TGTGCCAGCAGCTTGTTTCATAGCAATCAGCCCCAGCATTTT.

This chain connects TRBV5-6 to TRBJ2-4; maybe TRBD2 (6 bases). Germline CDR1 reads SGHDT; CDR2 reads YYEEEE. This CDR3 spans 14 amino acids. With 4 bases removed from V and 7 bases from J, the gap between germline ends came to 15 bases. CDR3 bases: TGTGCCAGCAGCGAAGGGACTCTACGGAACATTCAGTACTTC. Amino acids: CASSEGTLRNIQYF.

This clone was seen only once. V gene TRBV29-1 combines with J gene TRBJ1-1; 7 nucleotides align to TRBD1. This CDR3 comprises 12 residues. The trim removed 5 bases at V and 2 bases at J, leaving 2 bases unmatched. Per germline, CDR1 SQVTM and CDR2 ANQGSEA. The CDR3 sequence: CSVNRGNTEAFF. CDR3 sequence (DNA): TGCAGCGTTAACAGGGGAAACACTGAAGCTTTCTTT.

The chain joins TRBV29-1 to TRBJ1-3; unclear D gene. This CDR3 is 13 amino acids long. Trimming cost V 5 bases and J 0 bases, with 8 bases left between them. Per germline, CDR1 SQVTM and CDR2 ANQGSEA. The CDR3 loop is CSVRLISGNTIYF. The CDR3 coding sequence is TGCAGCGTTAGACTCATCTCTGGAAACACCATATATTTT.

The CDR3 coding sequence is TGCGCCAGCAGCTTGGGACTGAGAGACGTTAATGAGCAGTTCTTC. The encoded protein is CASSLGLRDVNEQFF. The J gene is TRBJ2-1, the V gene TRBV5-1; D is unclear. V was trimmed by 0 bases and J by 7 bases, leaving 14 bases between them. The CDR3 consists of 15 residues. Germline CDR1 and CDR2: SGHRS and YFSETQ.

The rearrangement uses TRBV28 and TRBJ2-1; a weak D match, TRBD1 (7 bases). Germline V CDR1 and CDR2: MDHEN, SYDVKM. CDR3 length: 14 residues. The ends were cut back, 8 bases at V and 6 bases at J, with 17 bases in the middle. CDR3 amino acids: CASRQGGSGNEQFF. CDR3 nucleotide sequence: TGTGCCAGCCGTCAGGGGGGCTCTGGCAATGAGCAGTTCTTC.

The table lists this clone with a count of one. The rearrangement uses TRBV7-9 and TRBJ1-2; D not resolved. Germline CDR1 and CDR2: SEHNR and FQNEAQ (reference sequence). This CDR3 has 13 amino acids. V was shortened by 3 bases and J by 5 bases, with 10 bases between the two germline ends. The CDR3 sequence is CASSFLGGYGYTF. In DNA, the CDR3 is TGTGCCAGCAGCTTCCTGGGCGGGTATGGCTACACCTTC.

The chain carries TRBV7-3 and TRBJ2-4, with 11 positions matching TRBD1. Germline V gene sequence: CDR1 SGHTA, CDR2 FQGTGA. This CDR3 comprises 14 residues. V lost 6 bases to trimming and J lost 8 bases; unmatched junction nucleotides: 6. The CDR3 loop reads CASSRGTGGYIQYF. CDR3 DNA sequence: TGTGCCAGCAGTCGCGGGACAGGGGGATACATTCAGTACTTC.

Only a few counts were recorded for this clone. This rearrangement joins TRBV19 to TRBJ1-1; 8 bases are shared with TRBD1. The CDR3 is made up of 13 amino acids. Germline V gene lookup returns CDR1 LNHDA and CDR2 SQIVND (reference sequence). V was clipped by 5 bases and J by 6 bases; unmatched bases: 5. CDR3 region: CASSPSGGSEAFF. CDR3 nucleotide sequence: TGTGCCAGTAGTCCCTCAGGGGGCTCTGAAGCTTTCTTT.

This clone has just a few counts. The chain joins TRBV6-1 to TRBJ2-2; D is unresolved. Trimming cost V 8 bases and J 3 bases, with 10 bases left between them. CDR1 MNHNS and CDR2 SASEGT come from the germline V gene. CDR3 length: 13 amino acids. The CDR3: CASLALYTGELFF. CDR3 sequence (DNA): TGTGCCAGCCTGGCCCTCTACACCGGGGAGCTGTTTTTT.

This clone showed up just once. DNA of the CDR3: TGTGCCAGCAGTGAAAATCGGGGGACGGGCGGGGAGCTGTTTTTT. Protein: CASSENRGTGGELFF. The V gene is TRBV2, the J gene TRBJ2-2; a weak D match, TRBD2 (6 bases). V was cut by 2 bases and J by 7 bases, with 14 bases left in between. The CDR3 is 15 residues long. Germline assignment: CDR1 SNHLY and CDR2 FYNNEI.

The rearrangement uses TRBV4-2 and TRBJ2-2; D is possibly TRBD2 (7 bases). The CDR3 covers 16 residues. The germline CDR1 and CDR2 sequences are LGHNA and YNFKEQ. V gave up 4 bases and J gave up 4 bases, with 16 bases separating them. The CDR3 region has the DNA TGTGCCAGCAGCCTCGTCGGCGGGGGCGGCACCGGGGAGCTGTTTTTT. As protein: CASSLVGGGGTGELFF.

This clone occurred once. This chain uses TRBV5-1 with TRBJ2-3, with D possibly being TRBD1 (6 bases). Trimming left V 4 bases short and J 0 bases short, with 9 bases between. This CDR3 is built from 14 residues. Germline V gene data show CDR1 as SGHRS and CDR2 as YFSETQ. The CDR3 loop reads CASSNRASTDTQYF. DNA for the CDR3: TGCGCCAGCAGCAACAGGGCTAGCACAGATACGCAGTATTTT.

In its sample, this clone was seen a few times. In the same sample, other DNA sequences code for this CDR3. This chain joins TRBV5-6 and TRBJ2-5, with no clear D. V was pared by 4 bases and J by 1 base, with 2 bases between. CDR3 length: 11 amino acids. Germline values: CDR1 SGHDT, CDR2 YYEEEE. The CDR3 DNA reads TGTGCCAGCAGCCGCCAAGAGACCCAGTACTTC. As protein: CASSRQETQYF.

The V gene is TRBV4-1, the J gene TRBJ2-1; TRBD2 matches 7 bases. V lost 2 bases and J lost 6; bases outside the gene matches: 13. CDR3 size: 17 residues. Looked up from germline, CDR1 is MGHRA and CDR2 is YSYEKL. The chain's CDR3 is CASSQRLGLGPGNEQFF. The CDR3 DNA is TGCGCCAGCAGCCAAAGATTAGGACTAGGGCCAGGCAATGAGCAGTTCTTC.

The CDR3 bases are TGTGCCAGCAGCTCACTAGCGGGGGGCCCAGATACGCAGTATTTT. Protein: CASSSLAGGPDTQYF. V is TRBV5-4 and J is TRBJ2-3, with 12 bases lining up with TRBD2. V lost 3 bases to trimming and J lost 4 bases; unmatched junction nucleotides: 3. CDR3 length: 15 amino acids. Germline CDR1 SGHNT, CDR2 YYREEE (reference sequence).

This clone was recorded a few times. The chain links TRBV4-1 to TRBJ2-1, with 9 bases matching TRBD2. The CDR3 has 17 amino acids. J gave up 7 bases and V 2 bases, and 12 bases lay outside the gene matches. The germline gives CDR1 MGHRA, CDR2 YSYEKL. The CDR3 spells CASSQPLGGGGKNEQFF. The CDR3 DNA follows: TGCGCCAGCAGCCAACCCTTGGGCGGGGGGGGCAAAAATGAGCAGTTCTTC.

The chain employs TRBV4-2 and TRBJ2-4, with 13 bases aligning to TRBD2. The CDR3 consists of 16 residues. V gave up 0 bases and J gave up 14 bases; unmatched junction bases: 10. Germline V gives CDR1 LGHNA, CDR2 YNFKEQ. CDR3: CASSQDELTSGGIEYF. The DNA for the CDR3 is TGTGCCAGCAGCCAAGACGAGTTGACTAGCGGGGGGATAGAGTACTTC.

The CDR3 loop reads CAISEMNEQYF. CDR3 bases: TGTGCCATCAGTGAGATGAACGAGCAGTACTTC. This chain connects TRBV10-3 to TRBJ2-5; no clear D. The last part of the DNA fits TRBJ2-7 better; the J call may be wrong. The germline gives CDR1 ENHRY, CDR2 SYGVKD. The CDR3 sequence is 11 residues long.

The chain carries TRBV13 and TRBJ2-7; a weak D match, TRBD1 (6 bases). The CDR3 totals 14 residues. The V and J ends lost 4 bases and 0 bases respectively, with 10 bases between them. Per germline, CDR1 PRHDT and CDR2 FYEKMQ (reference sequence). The CDR3 coding sequence is TGTGCCAGCAGCTCCGGACAGCACTCCTACGAGCAGTACTTC. Amino acids: CASSSGQHSYEQYF.

The count of this clone is one. The chain uses TRBV7-6 and TRBJ1-6, with D possibly being TRBD1 (5 bases). Trimming stripped 1 base from V and 5 bases from J, with 9 bases between. Germline V gene data show CDR1 as SGHVS and CDR2 as FNYEAQ. The CDR3 spans 15 residues. CDR3 residues: CASSLGGGNNSPLHF. For the CDR3, the DNA is TGTGCCAGCAGCTTAGGGGGCGGCAATAATTCACCCCTCCACTTT.

The rearrangement uses TRBV5-1 and TRBJ2-7; tentative D call: TRBD1 (6 bases). The V end was cut by 4 bases, the J end by 3 bases, with 14 bases between. The CDR3 runs to 14 residues. Germline lookup yields CDR1 SGHRS and CDR2 YFSETQ. The CDR3 nucleotides are TGCGCCAGCAGCCCCTGGACAGACATCTACGAGCAGTACTTC. Protein product: CASSPWTDIYEQYF. The whole variable domain, remainder taken from reference TRBV5-1 and TRBJ2-7, is KAGVTQTPRYLIKTRGQQVTLSCSPISGHRSVSWYQQTPGQGLQFLFEYFSETQRNKGNFPGRFSGRQFSNSRSEMNVSTLELGDSALYLCASSPWTDIYEQYFGPGTRLTVT.

The chain links TRBV6-5 to TRBJ2-1, with 7 bases fitting TRBD1. This CDR3 spans 16 amino acids. Germline V gives CDR1 MNHEY, CDR2 SVGAGI. Trimming cost V 3 bases and J 0 bases; bases outside gene matches: 5. The DNA of the CDR3 is TGTGCCAGCAGTTATCGAAGGGACAGCTCCTACAATGAGCAGTTCTTC. It yields the protein CASSYRRDSSYNEQFF.

The chain joins TRBV7-2 to TRBJ1-1; no clear D. V was shortened by 4 bases and J by 2 bases, with 11 bases between the two germline ends. The V gene's germline CDR1 is SGHTA and CDR2 FQGNSA. The CDR3 runs to 14 residues. CDR3: CASSSANRNTEAFF. The DNA of the CDR3 is TGTGCCAGCAGCTCCGCCAACAGAAACACTGAAGCTTTCTTT.

The J gene is TRBJ2-3, the V gene TRBV9; 10 nucleotides line up with TRBD2. CDR1 SGDLS and CDR2 YYNGEE come from the germline V gene. This CDR3 spans 15 amino acids. Unmatched junction bases numbered 4, after V lost 2 bases and J lost 4 bases. CDR3 sequence reads: CASSVVAGGPDTQYF. The DNA of the CDR3 is TGTGCCAGCAGCGTCGTAGCGGGGGGCCCAGATACGCAGTATTTT.